A selection of T cell receptor beta chains follows, all from one sample in a study of response to subunit inactivated influenza vaccine. TCRdb itself ran the RT-PCR reads through MiXCR, one entry per CDR3 protein. Altogether under 750,000 distinct CDR3 sequences are present, approximately 12% being singletons, with the ten largest covering roughly 10%. The sequencing here drew on PBMCs from blood, taken on the day of vaccination. These receptors were obtained from a man aged 45 to 65 who received an inactivated influenza vaccine. CDR3s include the opening cysteine and the closing phenylalanine or tryptophan. The D gene is left open where the match is weak. Not every row has a clone size; where given, it reads once, few, many or a size class.

many	TRBV5-1	16	.	TRBJ2-1	CASSREVAQTYNEQFF	TGCGCCAGCAGCCGTGAGGTAGCCCAGACCTACAATGAGCAGTTCTTC
.	TRBV7-9	15	TRBD2	TRBJ2-1	CASSFQLAGPNEQFF	TGTGCCAGCAGCTTTCAGCTAGCGGGGCCCAATGAGCAGTTCTTC
few	TRBV4-3	16	TRBD1	TRBJ2-7	CASSQMVQGAIYEQYF	TGCGCCAGCAGCCAGATGGTACAGGGGGCTATCTACGAGCAGTACTTC
.	TRBV24-1	15	TRBD1	TRBJ2-7	CATSDPSTGAYEQYF	TGTGCCACCAGTGATCCGTCCACAGGGGCCTACGAGCAGTACTTC
many	TRBV12-3/TRBV12-4	15	TRBD1	TRBJ2-1	CASSRGQLSFNEQFF	TGTGCCAGCAGCCGGGGACAGTTGAGTTTCAATGAGCAGTTCTTC
.	TRBV7-8	16	.	TRBJ1-5	CASSLYDPRGGGTQHF	TGTGCCAGCAGCTTATATGACCCCCGAGGAGGTGGGACCCAGCATTTT
.	TRBV12-3/TRBV12-4	14	.	TRBJ2-3	CASSLARNADTQYF	TGTGCCAGCAGTTTAGCCCGTAACGCAGATACGCAGTATTTT
few	TRBV5-1	16	TRBD2	TRBJ2-5	CASSLSPSGSQETQYF	TGCGCCAGCAGCTTGAGTCCTAGCGGGAGCCAAGAGACCCAGTACTTC
many	TRBV5-1	14	TRBD1	TRBJ2-1	CASSPGTDYNEQFF	TGCGCCAGCAGCCCCGGGACAGACTACAATGAGCAGTTCTTC
.	TRBV20-1	14	TRBD2	TRBJ2-7	CSARPLAGALEQYF	TGCAGTGCTAGACCACTTGCGGGAGCCCTCGAGCAGTACTTC